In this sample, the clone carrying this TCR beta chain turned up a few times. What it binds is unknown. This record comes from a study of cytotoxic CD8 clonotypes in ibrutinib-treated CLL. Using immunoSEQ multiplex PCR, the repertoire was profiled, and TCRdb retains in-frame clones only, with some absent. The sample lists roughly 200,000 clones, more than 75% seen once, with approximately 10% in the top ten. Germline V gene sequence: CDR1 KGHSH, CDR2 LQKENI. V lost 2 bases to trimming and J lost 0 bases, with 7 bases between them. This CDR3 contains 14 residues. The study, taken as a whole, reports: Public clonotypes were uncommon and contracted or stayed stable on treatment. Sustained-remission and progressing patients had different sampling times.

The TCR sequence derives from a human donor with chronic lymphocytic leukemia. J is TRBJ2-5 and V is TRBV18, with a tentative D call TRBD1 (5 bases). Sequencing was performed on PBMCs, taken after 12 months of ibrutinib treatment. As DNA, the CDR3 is TGTGCCAGCTCACCAGGGGCCTACCAAGAGACCCAGTACTTC. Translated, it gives CASSPGAYQETQYF.